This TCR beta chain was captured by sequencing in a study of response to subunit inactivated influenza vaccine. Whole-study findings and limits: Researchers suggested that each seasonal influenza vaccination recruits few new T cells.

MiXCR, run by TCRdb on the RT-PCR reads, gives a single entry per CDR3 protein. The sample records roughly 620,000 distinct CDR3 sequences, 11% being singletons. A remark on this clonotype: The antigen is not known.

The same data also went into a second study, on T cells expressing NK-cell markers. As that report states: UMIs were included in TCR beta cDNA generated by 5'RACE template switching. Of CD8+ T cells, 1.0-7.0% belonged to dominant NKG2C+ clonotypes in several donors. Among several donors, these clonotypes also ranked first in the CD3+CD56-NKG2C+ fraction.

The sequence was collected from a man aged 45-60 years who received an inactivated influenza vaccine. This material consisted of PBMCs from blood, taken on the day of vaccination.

CDR3 loop: CASSQDGPSAQYF. DNA for the CDR3: TGCGCCAGCAGCCAAGATGGACCGAGCGCGCAGTATTTT. The V and J genes are TRBV4-1 and TRBJ2-3; D call uncertain. The CDR3 loop spans 13 amino acids. CDR1 MGHRA and CDR2 YSYEKL come from the germline V gene. Trimming pared 0 bases from V and 10 bases from J, leaving 11 bases between.